This TCR beta chain was observed in a study of blood T cells in healthy people across ages. The sample holds a few counts of this clonotype. Its antigen is unknown. CDR3 length equals 16 residues. Germline loops: CDR1 SGDLS, CDR2 YYNGEE. V lost 4 bases and J lost 9; bases outside the gene matches: 15. It was with a sample-barcoded 5' primer and a J-beta primer mix that a second PCR of roughly 7 to 12 cycles was run. Every cDNA was tagged by a template-switch adaptor with 12 random nucleotides. TCRdb reprocessed the 5' RACE reads via MiXCR and lists one record per CDR3 protein. The profile shows over 1,500,000 distinct CDR3 sequences, about two fifths of them singletons. Overall study results and limits: Age advanced and TCR beta diversity per million T cells fell, roughly linearly.

The chain employs TRBV9 and TRBJ2-1; TRBD2 matches at 8 bases. The sequence was collected from a human donor in good health. The sequenced sample consisted of blood. The CDR3 region has the DNA TGTGCCAGCAGCTCGAGCCTAGCGGGCCCTCTGAGTGAGCAGTTCTTC. Translation: CASSSSLAGPLSEQFF. Supplemented by reference TRBV9 and TRBJ2-1, the full variable domain reads DSGVTQTPKHLITATGQRVTLRCSPRSGDLSVYWYQQSLDQGLQFLIQYYNGEERAKGNILERFSAQQFPDLHSELNLSSLELGDSALYFCASSSSLAGPLSEQFFGPGTRLTVL.